Sequencing of this T cell receptor (beta chain) was carried out in a study of CD8+CD57+ T cells in acquired aplastic anemia. Study in general: Recorded DNA amounts for sorted CD4+ and CD8+ cells had an average of about 3 ug.

In regard to this clonotype: Antigen unknown.

It was patients with CD8+CD57+ cell expansion by flow cytometry who were chosen for sequencing. Blood samples were obtained from patients who had received no prior therapy. Study-level findings and limits: Researchers report that around 30 CD8+ CDR3 sequences appeared in both patients and controls.

TCR beta VDJ and CDR3 were profiled, and genomic DNA was the template. TCRdb passed the reads through MiXCR, listing each CDR3 protein once. The table lists 260,000 or so distinct CDR3 sequences, 65% to 90% of them singletons. Trimming took 4 bases from V and 2 from J; bases not matched to a gene: 6. Germline V gene data show CDR1 as SNHLY and CDR2 as FYNNEI. CDR3 length: 16 residues. The rearrangement uses TRBV2 and TRBJ2-5; 11 nucleotides match TRBD2. Sequencing was performed on sorted CD4+, CD8+, or CD8+CD57+ T cells (not recorded which) from PBMCs. The clonotype comes from a human donor with aplastic anemia. CDR3 sequence reads: CASSGRGLAEQETQYF. In nucleotides, the CDR3 is TGTGCCAGCAGTGGGCGGGGACTAGCGGAACAAGAGACCCAGTACTTC.